The entry below describes one TCR beta chain. Its antigen is still unknown. Once RNA had been extracted, it was reverse transcribed into cDNA to act as the sequencing template. Some clones are missing from TCRdb's copy, which holds only in-frame ones; the method was immunoSEQ multiplex PCR. The sample has approximately 280,000 clones, roughly 60% seen once. This CDR3 comprises 16 residues. Germline V gene data show CDR1 as LNHNV and CDR2 as YYDKDF (reference sequence). V shed 0 bases, J shed 5 bases, and the junction held 4 bases outside the gene matches. The data originate from a study of CD8+ T cells in alopecia areata. Overall study context: Administration of oral tofacitinib to treated patients was at 5 to 10 mg twice daily. It was 6 to 18 months of tofacitinib, and then there were 6 months off drug.

Stated treatment: oral pan-JAK inhibitor, 5-10 mg twice daily. Study conclusions and caveats: Researchers reported that TCR sharing among patients proved less clear than in mice, possibly HLA-linked. The study found tofacitinib significantly decreased scalp clonality and expanded CD8+ clones among the top 100.

The receptor's source is a human donor with alopecia areata. The chain has TRBV15 and TRBJ1-5, with 10 positions matching TRBD1. This sample comprised CD4+ T cells sorted from blood, obtained at week 24, from a patient treated with tofacitinib. In DNA form, the CDR3 reads TGTGCCACCAGCAGAGATAGAGGGACAGGGGATCAGCCCCAGCATTTT. Translation: CATSRDRGTGDQPQHF.